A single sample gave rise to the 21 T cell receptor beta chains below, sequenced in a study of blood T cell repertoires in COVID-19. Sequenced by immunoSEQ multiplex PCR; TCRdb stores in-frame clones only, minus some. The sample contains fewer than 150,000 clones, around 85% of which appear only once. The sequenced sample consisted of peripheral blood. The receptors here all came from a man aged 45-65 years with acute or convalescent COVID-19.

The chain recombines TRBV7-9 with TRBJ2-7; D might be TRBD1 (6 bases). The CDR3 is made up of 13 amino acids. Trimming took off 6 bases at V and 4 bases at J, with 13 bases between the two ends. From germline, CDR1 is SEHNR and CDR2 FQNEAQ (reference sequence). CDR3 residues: CASRGGIGYEQYF. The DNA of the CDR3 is TGTGCCAGCAGAGGGGGAATCGGATACGAGCAGTACTTC.

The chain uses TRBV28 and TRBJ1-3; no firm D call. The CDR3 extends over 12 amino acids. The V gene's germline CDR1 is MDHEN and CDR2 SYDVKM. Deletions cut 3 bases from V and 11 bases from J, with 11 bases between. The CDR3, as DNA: TGTGCCAGCAGTTTCCCCGCCAGGCCCATATATTTT. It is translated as CASSFPARPIYF.

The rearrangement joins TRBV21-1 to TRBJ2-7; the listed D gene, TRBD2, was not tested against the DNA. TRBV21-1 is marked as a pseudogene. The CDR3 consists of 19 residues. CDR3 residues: CASSRSLAGGHRSSYEQYV. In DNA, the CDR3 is TGTGCCAGCAGCAGAAGCCTAGCGGGGGGCCATAGGAGCTCCTACGAGCAGTACGTC.

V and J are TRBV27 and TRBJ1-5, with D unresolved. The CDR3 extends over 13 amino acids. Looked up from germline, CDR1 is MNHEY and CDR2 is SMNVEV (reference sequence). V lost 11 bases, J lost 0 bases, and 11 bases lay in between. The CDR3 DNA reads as TGTGCCTCGGCGGGGAATAGCAATCAGCCCCAGCATTTT. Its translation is CASAGNSNQPQHF.

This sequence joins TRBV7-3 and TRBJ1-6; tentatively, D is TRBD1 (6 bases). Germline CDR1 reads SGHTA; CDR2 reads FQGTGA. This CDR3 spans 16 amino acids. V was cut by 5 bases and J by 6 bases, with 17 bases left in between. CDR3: CASSLSGGAGNSPLHF. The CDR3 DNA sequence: TGTGCCAGCAGCCTCTCTGGGGGGGCAGGTAATTCACCCCTCCACTTT.

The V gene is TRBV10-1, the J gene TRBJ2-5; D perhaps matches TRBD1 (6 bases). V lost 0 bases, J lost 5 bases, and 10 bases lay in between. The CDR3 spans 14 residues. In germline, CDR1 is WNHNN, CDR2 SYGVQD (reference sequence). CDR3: CASSESTGWETQYF. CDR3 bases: TGCGCCAGCAGTGAGTCTACAGGGTGGGAGACCCAGTACTTC.

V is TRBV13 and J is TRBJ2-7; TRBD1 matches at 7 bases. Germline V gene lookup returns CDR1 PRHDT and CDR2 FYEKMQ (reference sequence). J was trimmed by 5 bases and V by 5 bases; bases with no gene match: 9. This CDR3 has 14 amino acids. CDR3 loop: CASSKRQGPNEQYV. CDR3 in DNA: TGTGCCAGCAGCAAGAGACAGGGTCCCAACGAGCAGTACGTC.

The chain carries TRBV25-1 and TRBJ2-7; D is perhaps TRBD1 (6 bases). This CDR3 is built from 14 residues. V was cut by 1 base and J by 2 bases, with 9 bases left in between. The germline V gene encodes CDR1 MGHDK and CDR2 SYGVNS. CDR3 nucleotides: TGTGCCAGCAGTGAATGGAAGGGGGCCTACGAGCAGTACTTC. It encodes CASSEWKGAYEQYF.

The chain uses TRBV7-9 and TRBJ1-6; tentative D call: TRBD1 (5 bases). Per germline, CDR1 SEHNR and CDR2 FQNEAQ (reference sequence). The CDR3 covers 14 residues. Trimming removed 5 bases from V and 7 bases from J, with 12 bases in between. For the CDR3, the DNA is TGTGCCAGCAGCCCTTGGGAGGGGAATTCACCCCTCCACTTT. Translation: CASSPWEGNSPLHF.

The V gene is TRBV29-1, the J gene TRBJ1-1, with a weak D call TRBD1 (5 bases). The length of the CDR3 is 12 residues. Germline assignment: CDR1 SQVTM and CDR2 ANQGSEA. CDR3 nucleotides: TGCAGGGCGGGGACCTGGAGCACTGAAGCTTTCTTT. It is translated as CRAGTWSTEAFF.

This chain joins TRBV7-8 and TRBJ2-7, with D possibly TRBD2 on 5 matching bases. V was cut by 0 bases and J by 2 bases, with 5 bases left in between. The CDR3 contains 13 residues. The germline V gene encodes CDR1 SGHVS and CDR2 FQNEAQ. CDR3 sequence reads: CASSLAGAYEQYV. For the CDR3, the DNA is TGTGCCAGCAGCTTAGCCGGGGCCTACGAGCAGTACGTC.

The CDR3 loop is CASSLEGGARTSTDTQYF. DNA for the CDR3: TGTGCCAGCAGCTTAGAGGGTGGGGCCAGAACTAGCACAGATACGCAGTATTTT. This rearrangement joins TRBV7-6 to TRBJ2-3; D may be TRBD1 (5 bases). CDR1 SGHVS and CDR2 FNYEAQ come from the germline V gene. Deletions cut 1 base from V and 0 bases from J, with 17 bases between. There are 18 residues in the CDR3.

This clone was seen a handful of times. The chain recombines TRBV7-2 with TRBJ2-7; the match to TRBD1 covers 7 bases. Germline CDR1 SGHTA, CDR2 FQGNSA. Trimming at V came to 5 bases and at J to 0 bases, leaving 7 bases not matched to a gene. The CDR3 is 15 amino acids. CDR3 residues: CASSPRRDSSYEQYF. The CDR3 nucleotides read TGTGCCAGCAGCCCCCGTCGGGACAGCTCCTACGAGCAGTACTTC.

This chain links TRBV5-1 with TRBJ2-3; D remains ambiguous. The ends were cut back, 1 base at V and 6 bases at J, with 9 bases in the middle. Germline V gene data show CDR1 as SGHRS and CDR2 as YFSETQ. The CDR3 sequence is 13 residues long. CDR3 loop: CASSLRMRDTQYF. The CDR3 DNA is TGCGCCAGCAGCTTGAGGATGAGGGATACGCAGTATTTT.

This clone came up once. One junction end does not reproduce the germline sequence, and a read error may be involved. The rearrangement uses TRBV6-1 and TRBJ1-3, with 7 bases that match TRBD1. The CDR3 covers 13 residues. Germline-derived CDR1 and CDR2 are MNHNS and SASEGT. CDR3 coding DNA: TGTGCCAGCGGTGACAGGGTCGGAAACACCATATATTTT. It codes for CASGDRVGNTIYF.

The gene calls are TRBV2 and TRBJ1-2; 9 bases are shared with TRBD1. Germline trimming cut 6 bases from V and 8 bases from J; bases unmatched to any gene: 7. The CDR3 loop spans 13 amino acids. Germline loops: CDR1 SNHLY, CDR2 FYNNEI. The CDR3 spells CASRPGTGLGYTF. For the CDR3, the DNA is TGTGCCAGCAGGCCCGGGACAGGGCTGGGCTACACCTTC. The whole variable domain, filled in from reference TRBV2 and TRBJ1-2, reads EPEVTQTPSHQVTQMGQEVILRCVPISNHLYFYWYRQILGQKVEFLVSFYNNEISEKSEIFDDQFSVERPDGSNFTLKIRSTKLEDSAMYFCASRPGTGLGYTFGSGTRLTVV.

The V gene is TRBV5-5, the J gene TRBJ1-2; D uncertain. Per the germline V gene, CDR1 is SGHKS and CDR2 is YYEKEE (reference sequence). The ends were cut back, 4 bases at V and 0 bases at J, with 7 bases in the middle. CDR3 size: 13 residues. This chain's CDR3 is CASSVTTNYGYTF. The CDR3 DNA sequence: TGTGCCAGCAGCGTTACAACTAACTATGGCTACACCTTC.

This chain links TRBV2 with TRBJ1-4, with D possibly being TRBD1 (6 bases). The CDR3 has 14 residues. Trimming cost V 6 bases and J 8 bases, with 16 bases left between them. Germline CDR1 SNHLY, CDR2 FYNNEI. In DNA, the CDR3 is TGTGCCAGCAGGAGGACAGAAAAAAGCGAAAAACTGTTTTTT. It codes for CASRRTEKSEKLFF.

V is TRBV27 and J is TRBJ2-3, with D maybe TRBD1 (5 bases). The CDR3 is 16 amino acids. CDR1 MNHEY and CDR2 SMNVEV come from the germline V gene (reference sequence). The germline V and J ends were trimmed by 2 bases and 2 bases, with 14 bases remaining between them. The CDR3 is CASSLKGAGNTDTQYF. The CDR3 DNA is TGTGCCAGCAGTTTAAAAGGCGCAGGGAACACAGATACGCAGTATTTT.

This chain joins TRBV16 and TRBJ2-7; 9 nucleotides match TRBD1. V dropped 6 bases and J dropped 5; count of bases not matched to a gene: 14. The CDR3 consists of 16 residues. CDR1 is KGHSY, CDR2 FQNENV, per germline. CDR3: CASRSYPGQGHHEQYF. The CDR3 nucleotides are TGTGCCAGCAGGAGCTATCCGGGACAGGGCCACCACGAGCAGTACTTC.

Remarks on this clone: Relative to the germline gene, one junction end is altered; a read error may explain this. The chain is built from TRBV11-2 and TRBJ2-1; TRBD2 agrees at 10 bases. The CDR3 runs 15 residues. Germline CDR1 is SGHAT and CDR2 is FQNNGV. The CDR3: CASRLAGGSYNEQFF. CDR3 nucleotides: TGTGCCAGCAGATTAGCGGGGGGCTCCTACAATGAGCAGTTCTTC.